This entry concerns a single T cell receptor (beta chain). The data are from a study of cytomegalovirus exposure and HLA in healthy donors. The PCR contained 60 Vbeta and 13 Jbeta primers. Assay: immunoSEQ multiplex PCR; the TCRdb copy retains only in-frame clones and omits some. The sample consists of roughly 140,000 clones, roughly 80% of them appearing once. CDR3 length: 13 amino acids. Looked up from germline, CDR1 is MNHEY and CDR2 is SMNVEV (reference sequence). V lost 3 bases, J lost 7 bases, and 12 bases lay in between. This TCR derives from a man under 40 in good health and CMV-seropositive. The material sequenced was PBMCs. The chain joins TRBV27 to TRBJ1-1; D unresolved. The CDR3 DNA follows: TGTGCCAGCAGTTTGGGCCCCCGATTTGAAGCTTTCTTT. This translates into CASSLGPRFEAFF.